This is a list of T cell receptor beta chains from one sample in a study of Ad26.COV2.S vaccination and SARS-CoV-2 variants. Assay used: immunoSEQ multiplex PCR; TCRdb lists only in-frame clones, some missing. The repertoire includes roughly 270,000 clones, more than 70% of them detected once, and roughly 3.5% sits in the top ten. This specimen consisted of peripheral blood, obtained in a trial of Ad26.COV2.S vaccine versus placebo. The receptors shown here come from a person between 18 and 65 years old who received the Ad26.COV2.S COVID-19 vaccine or a placebo. Each CDR3 is given with its conserved first and last residue. A D gene is named only where the DNA matches it firmly. The size field is filled for only some rows; it gives once, few, many or a size class.

CDR3 DNA: TGTGCCAGTAGTCCCCAGGGTGGCCCCTACGAGCAGTACTTC; CDR3 protein: CASSPQGGPYEQYF; clone size: -; D gene: -; V gene: TRBV19; J gene: TRBJ2-7
CDR3 DNA: TGTGCCAGCAGCGTACAGAGCGGGGGCCAAGAGACCCAGTACTTC; CDR3 protein: CASSVQSGGQETQYF; clone size: -; D gene: TRBD2; V gene: TRBV9; J gene: TRBJ2-5
CDR3 DNA: TGTGCCAGCAGCTTGGGGGGGCGAAATATCTACGAGCAGTACTTC; CDR3 protein: CASSLGGRNIYEQYF; clone size: -; D gene: -; V gene: TRBV5-4; J gene: TRBJ2-7
CDR3 DNA: TGTGCCAGCAGTTACTCTGGTCTTCGCGAGCAGTACTTC; CDR3 protein: CASSYSGLREQYF; clone size: -; D gene: -; V gene: TRBV6-5; J gene: TRBJ2-7
CDR3 DNA: TGTGCCAGCAGCTTAGATGGGACTAGCGGGAGATGGGCCAAAAACATTCAGTACTTC; CDR3 protein: CASSLDGTSGRWAKNIQYF; clone size: -; D gene: TRBD2; V gene: TRBV5-6; J gene: TRBJ2-4
CDR3 DNA: TGTGCCATCATCGGGACCCGCGGCTCTGGAAACACCATATATTTT; CDR3 protein: CAIIGTRGSGNTIYF; clone size: -; D gene: -; V gene: TRBV10-3; J gene: TRBJ1-3
CDR3 DNA: TGTGCCAGCACAGGGACAGAGGCCCGGATTGGGGGCTACACCTTC; CDR3 protein: CASTGTEARIGGYTF; clone size: -; D gene: TRBD1; V gene: TRBV2; J gene: TRBJ1-2
CDR3 DNA: TGTGCTAGTGGTGCAACCCGGGACAGGGGTGTTGATCAGCCCCAGCATTTT; CDR3 protein: CASGATRDRGVDQPQHF; clone size: -; D gene: TRBD1; V gene: TRBV12-5; J gene: TRBJ1-5
CDR3 DNA: TGTGCCAGCTCACCACCGTCTCGGGGAGACTATGGCTACACCTTC; CDR3 protein: CASSPPSRGDYGYTF; clone size: -; D gene: -; V gene: TRBV18; J gene: TRBJ1-2
CDR3 DNA: TGTGCCAGCAGCTTAGCGGCAGGGGGCTTGTACGAGCAGTACTTC; CDR3 protein: CASSLAAGGLYEQYF; clone size: -; D gene: TRBD1; V gene: TRBV7-9; J gene: TRBJ2-7
CDR3 DNA: TGCGCCAGCAGCTCGGCTGGAGCGGGAGTGTCTAGAAACATTCAGTACTTC; CDR3 protein: CASSSAGAGVSRNIQYF; clone size: few; D gene: TRBD2; V gene: TRBV5-1; J gene: TRBJ2-4
CDR3 DNA: TGTGCCAGCAGTGAATTGGGGACAGGGGGCGGAAACATTCAGTACTTC; CDR3 protein: CASSELGTGGGNIQYF; clone size: once; D gene: TRBD1; V gene: TRBV25-1; J gene: TRBJ2-4
CDR3 DNA: TGTGCCAGCAGTCCGGTAGGTTACACTGAAGCTTTCTTT; CDR3 protein: CASSPVGYTEAFF; clone size: -; D gene: -; V gene: TRBV12-3/TRBV12-4; J gene: TRBJ1-1
CDR3 DNA: TGTGCCAGCAGTTTATTAGTCCTAGCGGGAGGGCCTTGGACCCAGTACTTC; CDR3 protein: CASSLLVLAGGPWTQYF; clone size: -; D gene: TRBD2; V gene: TRBV28; J gene: TRBJ2-5
CDR3 DNA: TGTGCCAGCAGCCTGACAGGGGGCGCCTCGGGTACCTATGGCTACACCTTC; CDR3 protein: CASSLTGGASGTYGYTF; clone size: few; D gene: TRBD1; V gene: TRBV3-1/TRBV3-2; J gene: TRBJ1-2
CDR3 DNA: TGCGCCAGCAGCTTGCCCCAGGGGGACTATGGCTACACCTTC; CDR3 protein: CASSLPQGDYGYTF; clone size: -; D gene: TRBD1; V gene: TRBV5-1; J gene: TRBJ1-2
CDR3 DNA: TGTGCCAGCAGCTCGCGCGGGGACCCCTACGAGCAGTACTTC; CDR3 protein: CASSSRGDPYEQYF; clone size: -; D gene: -; V gene: TRBV5-6; J gene: TRBJ2-7
CDR3 DNA: TGTGCCAGCAGTTACATCGGGGGCAGGACTGAAGCTTTCTTT; CDR3 protein: CASSYIGGRTEAFF; clone size: -; D gene: -; V gene: TRBV6-2/TRBV6-3; J gene: TRBJ1-1
CDR3 DNA: TGTGCCAGCAGCTTGAACAGGGGAGCTAACTATGGCTACACCTTC; CDR3 protein: CASSLNRGANYGYTF; clone size: -; D gene: TRBD1; V gene: TRBV5-4; J gene: TRBJ1-2
CDR3 DNA: TGTGCCAGCAGCTTAAGGCAGGAGGTATGGGGCTCTGGAAACACCATATATTTT; CDR3 protein: CASSLRQEVWGSGNTIYF; clone size: -; D gene: -; V gene: TRBV7-9; J gene: TRBJ1-3
CDR3 DNA: TGCGCCAGCAGCCAATGGGGAGAGAATGAAAAACTGTTTTTT; CDR3 protein: CASSQWGENEKLFF; clone size: -; D gene: -; V gene: TRBV4-1; J gene: TRBJ1-4
CDR3 DNA: TGTGCCAGCAGCCAAGATGGCCTGAATTCACCCCTCCACTTT; CDR3 protein: CASSQDGLNSPLHF; clone size: -; D gene: -; V gene: TRBV4-2; J gene: TRBJ1-6
CDR3 DNA: TGTGCCAGTAGTACCAGACATTCTAACTATGGCTACACCTTC; CDR3 protein: CASSTRHSNYGYTF; clone size: once; D gene: -; V gene: TRBV19; J gene: TRBJ1-2
CDR3 DNA: TGTGCCAGCAGCCAAGATACAGCGCTTTCCTATGGCTACACCTTC; CDR3 protein: CASSQDTALSYGYTF; clone size: -; D gene: -; V gene: TRBV4-2; J gene: TRBJ1-2